The 22 T cell receptor beta chains below come from one sample, sequenced in a study of T cell responses to AZD1222 COVID-19 vaccine. This table comes from immunoSEQ multiplex PCR, and its TCRdb copy is limited to in-frame clones, with some not included. The table has roughly 30,000 clones, 75% to 80% seen once; the top ten hold roughly 4%. Specimen: peripheral blood, collected 28 days after the second AZD1222 dose. These receptors all come from an adult who received the AZD1222 COVID-19 vaccine.

The chain links TRBV5-1 to TRBJ2-5; D gene unclear. CDR1 is SGHRS, CDR2 YFSETQ, per germline. The length of the CDR3 is 12 residues. Trimming pared 2 bases from V and 2 bases from J, leaving 4 bases between. For the CDR3, the DNA is TGCGCCAGCAGCTTCGCACAAGAGACCCAGTACTTC. Translated, it gives CASSFAQETQYF. The full variable domain, with the rest looked up from reference TRBV5-1 and TRBJ2-5, is KAGVTQTPRYLIKTRGQQVTLSCSPISGHRSVSWYQQTPGQGLQFLFEYFSETQRNKGNFPGRFSGRQFSNSRSEMNVSTLELGDSALYLCASSFAQETQYFGPGTRLLVL.

This chain uses TRBV27 with TRBJ2-3, with D tentatively TRBD1 (6 bases). Trimming cost V 2 bases and J 4 bases, with 16 bases left between them. CDR1 and CDR2 (germline): MNHEY, SMNVEV (reference sequence). The CDR3 consists of 16 residues. CDR3 residues: CASSLESGADSDTQYF. The CDR3 coding sequence is TGTGCCAGCAGTTTAGAGTCAGGGGCGGATTCAGATACGCAGTATTTT.

This chain links TRBV7-6 with TRBJ2-7; the D gene is possibly TRBD1 (6 bases). With 1 base removed from V and 7 bases from J, the gap between germline ends came to 17 bases. This CDR3 region has 15 residues. From germline, CDR1 is SGHVS and CDR2 FNYEAQ. Written as DNA, the CDR3 is TGTGCCAGCAGCTTAGTTCCACAGGGCTTGGGAGAGCAGTACTTC. This encodes CASSLVPQGLGEQYF. Full variable domain (outside the CDR3, taken from reference TRBV7-6 and TRBJ2-7): GAGVSQSPRYKVTKRGQDVALRCDPISGHVSLYWYRQALGQGPEFLTYFNYEAQQDKSGLPNDRFSAERPEGSISTLTIQRTEQRDSAMYRCASSLVPQGLGEQYFGPGTRLTVT.

This clone was observed a single time. The rearrangement uses TRBV5-4 and TRBJ2-7; D not resolved. The CDR3 has 12 amino acids. Germline CDR1 SGHNT, CDR2 YYREEE (reference sequence). V was clipped by 2 bases and J by 2 bases, with 5 bases between them. CDR3 sequence reads: CASSLQPYEQYF. The CDR3 DNA follows: TGTGCCAGCAGCTTACAGCCCTACGAGCAGTACTTC.

This rearrangement joins TRBV24-1 to TRBJ2-1; TRBD1 aligns across 11 bases. Germline CDR1 reads KGHDR; CDR2 reads SFDVKD. CDR3 size: 15 residues. J lost 8 bases, V lost 7 bases, and 9 bases had no gene match. The CDR3 DNA reads TGTGCCACCAGGGGGACAGGGGGAATAGTCGATGAGCAGTTCTTC. This encodes CATRGTGGIVDEQFF.

This chain uses TRBV28 with TRBJ1-2, with TRBD1 matching 10 bases. V shed 4 bases, J shed 6 bases, and the junction held 5 bases outside the gene matches. The germline V gene encodes CDR1 MDHEN and CDR2 SYDVKM. The CDR3 is 14 residues long. CDR3 amino acids: CASSWGQGRNGYTF. CDR3 bases: TGTGCCAGCAGTTGGGGACAGGGGCGTAATGGCTACACCTTC.

V gene TRBV11-3 combines with J gene TRBJ1-1, with a weak D call TRBD1 (5 bases). CDR3 length: 14 residues. CDR1 and CDR2 (germline): SGHNT, YENEEA. V was shortened by 0 bases and J by 1 base, with 6 bases between the two germline ends. The CDR3 spells CASSLDGGNTEAFF. CDR3 DNA: TGTGCCAGCAGCTTAGATGGGGGGAACACTGAAGCTTTCTTT.

The genes are TRBV6-5 and TRBJ1-1; D gene uncertain. Trimming shortened V by 0 bases and J by 4 bases, and 6 bases separated the two germline ends. This CDR3 spans 13 amino acids. CDR1 is MNHEY, CDR2 SVGAGI, per germline. The CDR3 DNA sequence: TGTGCCAGCAGTTACTCTCGAGGCACTGAAGCTTTCTTT. Residues: CASSYSRGTEAFF.

CDR3 coding DNA: TGTGCCAGCAGCCCCCACGGGGGGAGGGAAAAACTGTTTTTT. Translation gives CASSPHGGREKLFF. The V and J genes are TRBV7-9 and TRBJ1-4, with a tentative D call TRBD1 (5 bases). Germline V gene data show CDR1 as SEHNR and CDR2 as FQNEAQ (reference sequence). The CDR3 covers 14 residues. Trimming took off 5 bases at V and 8 bases at J, with 15 bases between the two ends.

This clone has only one observation. The chain recombines TRBV9 with TRBJ1-1; D ambiguous. Germline CDR1 and CDR2: SGDLS and YYNGEE. Trimming took 3 bases from V and 0 from J, leaving 9 bases between them. The CDR3 length is 14 residues. The CDR3 nucleotides are TGTGCCAGCAGCGGAGCAACGGTGAACACTGAAGCTTTCTTT. This sequence encodes CASSGATVNTEAFF. The complete variable domain, with remaining parts taken from reference TRBV9 and TRBJ1-1, reads DSGVTQTPKHLITATGQRVTLRCSPRSGDLSVYWYQQSLDQGLQFLIQYYNGEERAKGNILERFSAQQFPDLHSELNLSSLELGDSALYFCASSGATVNTEAFFGQGTRLTVV.

The table lists this clone with a count of one. This chain uses TRBV5-4 with TRBJ2-3; tentative D call: TRBD2 (6 bases). Trimming left V 1 base short and J 1 base short, with 7 bases between. The CDR3 covers 14 residues. Looked up from germline, CDR1 is SGHNT and CDR2 is YYREEE (reference sequence). The CDR3 loop reads CASSLSGGTDTQYF. The CDR3 region has the DNA TGTGCCAGCAGCTTGTCGGGGGGCACAGATACGCAGTATTTT.

This clone has a handful of counts. The chain recombines TRBV7-2 with TRBJ2-3, with D possibly TRBD2 on 5 matching bases. From germline, CDR1 is SGHTA and CDR2 FQGNSA. The CDR3 is made up of 14 amino acids. V lost 3 bases to trimming and J lost 1 base, with 8 bases between them. The CDR3: CASSFGIRTDTQYF. The CDR3 nucleotides are TGTGCCAGCAGCTTCGGGATTCGCACAGATACGCAGTATTTT. Variable domain in full (rest from reference TRBV7-2 and TRBJ2-3): GAGVSQSPSNKVTEKGKDVELRCDPISGHTALYWYRQSLGQGLEFLIYFQGNSAPDKSGLPSDRFSAERTGGSVSTLTIQRTQQEDSAVYLCASSFGIRTDTQYFGPGTRLTVL.

This clone was detected only once. The chain is built from TRBV7-8 and TRBJ2-2; TRBD2 aligns across 9 bases. Germline V gene sequence: CDR1 SGHVS, CDR2 FQNEAQ. Trimming cost V 5 bases and J 3 bases; bases outside gene matches: 4. The length of the CDR3 is 15 residues. The CDR3 region has the DNA TGTGCCAGCAGCGCGCGACTAGCGGACACCGGGGAGCTGTTTTTT. This gives the protein CASSARLADTGELFF.

The chain links TRBV6-4 to TRBJ1-5, with no clear D. Per the germline V gene, CDR1 is MRHNA and CDR2 is SNTAGT. Trimming took 3 bases from V and 4 from J, leaving 7 bases between them. This CDR3 is built from 13 residues. The CDR3 nucleotides read TGTGCCAGCAGTGAGAATGATAATCAGCCCCAGCATTTT. This encodes CASSENDNQPQHF.

V and J are TRBV7-2 and TRBJ1-2, with 7 bases identical to TRBD1. The ends lost 4 bases at V and 1 base at J; junction bases unmatched: 12. CDR1 and CDR2 (germline): SGHTA, FQGNSA. This CDR3 is 17 amino acids long. The CDR3 DNA follows: TGTGCCAGCAGCTCCCGGACAGGCCCCGGATTTAACTATGGCTACACCTTC. Encoded protein: CASSSRTGPGFNYGYTF.

The chain recombines TRBV6-5 with TRBJ1-2; 7 bases are shared with TRBD1. Per the germline V gene, CDR1 is MNHEY and CDR2 is SVGAGI. This CDR3 has 14 amino acids. The trim removed 0 bases at V and 7 bases at J, leaving 5 bases unmatched. The CDR3 DNA sequence: TGTGCCAGCAGTTACTCAACCAGGGGGGGTGGCTACACCTTC. Encoded protein: CASSYSTRGGGYTF.

This chain uses TRBV14 with TRBJ1-6; weak D call: TRBD1 (6 bases). Germline V lookup: CDR1 SGHDN, CDR2 FVKESK. V lost 4 bases, J lost 10 bases, and 14 bases lay in between. This CDR3 region has 14 residues. The CDR3 sequence: CASSRQGNWSPLHF. Written as DNA, the CDR3 is TGTGCCAGCAGCCGGCAGGGGAATTGGTCACCCCTCCACTTT.

This chain connects TRBV7-3 to TRBJ2-3; D is uncertain. CDR1 and CDR2 from the germline V gene are SGHTA and FQGTGA. This CDR3 region has 13 residues. Trimming removed 2 bases from V and 4 bases from J, with 7 bases in between. The CDR3 nucleotides read TGTGCCAGCAGCTTAGCAAGGGCAGATACGCAGTATTTT. It yields the protein CASSLARADTQYF.

Here the CDR3 DNA reads TGTGCCAGCAGTTTAGAGGGGCGACTAGCGGCCAAAAACATTCAGTACTTC. Its protein product is CASSLEGRLAAKNIQYF. The chain has TRBV27 and TRBJ2-4, with 8 positions matching TRBD2. This CDR3 comprises 17 residues. Per germline, CDR1 MNHEY and CDR2 SMNVEV (reference sequence). The V segment lost 2 bases and the J segment 1 base; nucleotides outside the gene matches: 7.

The rearrangement links TRBV21-1 to TRBJ2-6; TRBD2, the table's D call, lacks a check against the DNA. TRBV21-1 corresponds to a pseudogene. The length of the CDR3 is 17 residues. The CDR3 loop reads CASRPPSGRAGANVLTF. The CDR3 bases are TGTGCCAGCCGACCCCCTAGCGGGAGGGCTGGGGCCAACGTCCTGACTTTC.

As DNA, the CDR3 is TGTGCCAGCAGTGCCACTCCTCTAGAGCCCGAGCAGTACGTC. It encodes CASSATPLEPEQYV. The chain is built from TRBV25-1 and TRBJ2-7; D is undetermined. V dropped 4 bases and J dropped 6 bases, with 16 bases sitting between them. The CDR3 has 14 amino acids. Germline V gives CDR1 MGHDK, CDR2 SYGVNS.

This chain joins TRBV6-1 and TRBJ1-2, with D perhaps matching TRBD1 (6 bases). CDR1 and CDR2 (germline): MNHNS, SASEGT. The CDR3 runs 16 residues. The V end lost 4 bases, the J end lost 8 bases, and 23 bases lay between the germline ends. This CDR3 reads CASSALRDKGRGGYTF. CDR3 nucleotides: TGTGCCAGCAGTGCCCTACGGGACAAGGGACGGGGGGGCTACACCTTC.